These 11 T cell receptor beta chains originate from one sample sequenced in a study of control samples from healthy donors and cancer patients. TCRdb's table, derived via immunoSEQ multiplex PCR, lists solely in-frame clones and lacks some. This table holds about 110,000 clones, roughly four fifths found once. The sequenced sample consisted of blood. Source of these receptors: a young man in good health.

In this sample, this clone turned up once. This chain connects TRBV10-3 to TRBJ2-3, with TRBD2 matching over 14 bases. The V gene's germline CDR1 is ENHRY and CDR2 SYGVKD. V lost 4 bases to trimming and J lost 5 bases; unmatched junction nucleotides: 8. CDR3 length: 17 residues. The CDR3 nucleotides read TGTGCCATCAGTGCGGGACTAGCGGGGGCCATTAGAGATACGCAGTATTTT. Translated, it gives CAISAGLAGAIRDTQYF.

The CDR3 is CASSLHLSPGGYTF. In DNA form, the CDR3 reads TGTGCCAGCAGCTTACATTTGTCACCGGGGGGCTACACCTTC. The chain recombines TRBV9 with TRBJ1-2; D remains unclear. CDR1 is SGDLS and CDR2 is YYNGEE in the germline V gene. V lost 4 bases to trimming and J lost 8 bases, with 18 bases between them. The CDR3 is made up of 14 amino acids.

The CDR3: CASSDHGAKQFF. The CDR3 nucleotides are TGTGCCAGCAGTGATCACGGGGCGAAACAGTTCTTC. The chain combines TRBV2 with TRBJ2-1; TRBD1 or TRBD2 may be the D gene (5 bases each). V was clipped by 3 bases and J by 13 bases, with 13 bases between them. Germline CDR1 and CDR2: SNHLY and FYNNEI. This CDR3 is 12 amino acids long.

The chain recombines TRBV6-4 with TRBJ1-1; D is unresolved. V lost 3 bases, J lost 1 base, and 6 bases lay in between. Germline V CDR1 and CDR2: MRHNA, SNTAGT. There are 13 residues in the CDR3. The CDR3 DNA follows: TGTGCCAGCAGTGATAACAGGAACACTGAAGCTTTCTTT. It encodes CASSDNRNTEAFF.

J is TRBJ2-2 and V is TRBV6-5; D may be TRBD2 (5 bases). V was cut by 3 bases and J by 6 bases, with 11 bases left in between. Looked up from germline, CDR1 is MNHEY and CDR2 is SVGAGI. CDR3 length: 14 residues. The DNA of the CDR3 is TGTGCCAGCAGTTATTCGAGCGGCCCCGGGGAGCTGTTTTTT. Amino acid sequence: CASSYSSGPGELFF.

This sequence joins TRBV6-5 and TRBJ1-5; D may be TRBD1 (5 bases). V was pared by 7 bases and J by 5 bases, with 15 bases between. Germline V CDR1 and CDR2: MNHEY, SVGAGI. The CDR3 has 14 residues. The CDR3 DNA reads TGTGCCAGCACCCGGGGGAGTACTTATCAGCCCCAGCATTTT. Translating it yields CASTRGSTYQPQHF.

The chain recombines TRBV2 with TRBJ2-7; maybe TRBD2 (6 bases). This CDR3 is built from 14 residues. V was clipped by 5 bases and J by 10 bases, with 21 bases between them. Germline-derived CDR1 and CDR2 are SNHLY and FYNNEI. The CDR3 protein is CASSLIPGLSQQYV. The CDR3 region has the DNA TGTGCCAGCAGTCTGATTCCGGGACTCAGCCAACAGTACGTC.

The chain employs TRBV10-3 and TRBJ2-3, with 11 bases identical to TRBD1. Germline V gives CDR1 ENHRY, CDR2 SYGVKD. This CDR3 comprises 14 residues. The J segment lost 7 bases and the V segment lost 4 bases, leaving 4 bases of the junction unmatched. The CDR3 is CAISGDRGENTQYF. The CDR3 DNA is TGTGCCATCAGTGGGGACAGGGGGGAAAATACGCAGTATTTT.

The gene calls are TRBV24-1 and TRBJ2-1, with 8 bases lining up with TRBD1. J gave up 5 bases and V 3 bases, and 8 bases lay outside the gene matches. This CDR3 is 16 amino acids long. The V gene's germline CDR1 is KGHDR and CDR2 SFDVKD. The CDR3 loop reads CATSDPGTGLDNEQFF. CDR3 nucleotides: TGTGCCACCAGTGATCCGGGGACAGGTCTCGACAATGAGCAGTTCTTC.

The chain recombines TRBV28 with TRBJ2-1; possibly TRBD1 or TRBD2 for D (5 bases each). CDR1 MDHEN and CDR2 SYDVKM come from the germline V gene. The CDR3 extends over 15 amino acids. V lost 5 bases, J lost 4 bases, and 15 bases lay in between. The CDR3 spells CASSGTGRGYNEQFF. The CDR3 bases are TGTGCCAGCAGTGGGACGGGACGGGGATACAATGAGCAGTTCTTC.

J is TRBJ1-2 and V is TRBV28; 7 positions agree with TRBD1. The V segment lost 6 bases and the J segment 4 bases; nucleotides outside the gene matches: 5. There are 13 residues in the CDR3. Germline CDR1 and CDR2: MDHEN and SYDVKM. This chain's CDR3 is CASRYGTVYGYTF. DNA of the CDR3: TGTGCCAGCAGGTACGGGACAGTCTATGGCTACACCTTC.